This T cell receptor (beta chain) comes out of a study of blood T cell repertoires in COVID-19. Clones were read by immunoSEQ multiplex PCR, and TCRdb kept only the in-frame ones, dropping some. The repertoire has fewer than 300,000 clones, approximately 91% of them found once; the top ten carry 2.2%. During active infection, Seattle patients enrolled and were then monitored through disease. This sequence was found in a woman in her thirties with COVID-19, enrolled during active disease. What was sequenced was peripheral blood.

CDR3 coding DNA: TGCGCCAGCAGCCCTCTTGGGGGACTAGCTTACAATGAGCAGTTCTTC. This translates into CASSPLGGLAYNEQFF. The chain uses TRBV4-1 and TRBJ2-1, with 9 bases fitting TRBD2. This CDR3 spans 16 amino acids. Looked up from germline, CDR1 is MGHRA and CDR2 is YSYEKL. J gave up 4 bases and V 4 bases, and 8 bases lay outside the gene matches.